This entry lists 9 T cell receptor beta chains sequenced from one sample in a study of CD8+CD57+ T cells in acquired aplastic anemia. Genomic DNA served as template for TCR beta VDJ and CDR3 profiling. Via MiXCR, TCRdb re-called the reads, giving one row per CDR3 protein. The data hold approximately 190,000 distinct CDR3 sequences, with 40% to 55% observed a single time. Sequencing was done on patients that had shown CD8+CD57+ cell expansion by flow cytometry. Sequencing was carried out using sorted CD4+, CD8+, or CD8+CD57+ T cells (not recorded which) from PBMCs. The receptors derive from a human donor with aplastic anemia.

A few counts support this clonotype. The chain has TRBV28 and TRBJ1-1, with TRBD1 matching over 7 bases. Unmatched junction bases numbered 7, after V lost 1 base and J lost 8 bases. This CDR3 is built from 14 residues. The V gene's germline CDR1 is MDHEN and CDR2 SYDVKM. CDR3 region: CASSLFLQGTEAFF. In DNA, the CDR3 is TGTGCCAGCAGTTTATTCCTACAGGGGACCGAAGCTTTCTTT.

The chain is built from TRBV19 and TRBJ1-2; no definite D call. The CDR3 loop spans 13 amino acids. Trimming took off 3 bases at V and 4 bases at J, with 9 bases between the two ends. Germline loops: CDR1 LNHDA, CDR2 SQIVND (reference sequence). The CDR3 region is CASSMAGIYGYTF. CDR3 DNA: TGTGCCAGTAGTATGGCAGGAATCTATGGCTACACCTTC.

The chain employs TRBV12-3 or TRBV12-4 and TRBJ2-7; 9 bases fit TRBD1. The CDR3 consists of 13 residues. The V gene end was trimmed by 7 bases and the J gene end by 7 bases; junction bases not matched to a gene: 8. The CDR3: CASTTTDRGEQYF. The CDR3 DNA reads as TGTGCCAGCACCACAACGGACAGGGGAGAGCAGTACTTC.

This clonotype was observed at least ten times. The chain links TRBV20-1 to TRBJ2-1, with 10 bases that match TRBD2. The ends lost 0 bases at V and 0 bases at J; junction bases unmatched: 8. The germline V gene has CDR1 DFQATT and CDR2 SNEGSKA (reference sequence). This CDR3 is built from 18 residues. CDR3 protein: CSARDPSGSRGSYNEQFF. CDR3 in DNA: TGCAGTGCTAGAGATCCTAGCGGGAGTAGAGGCTCCTACAATGAGCAGTTCTTC.

Here the CDR3 reads CASTVGRAQETQYF. CDR3 DNA: TGTGCCAGCACCGTAGGCAGGGCCCAAGAGACCCAGTACTTC. The rearrangement links TRBV2 to TRBJ2-5; D is perhaps TRBD1 (5 bases). The CDR3 runs 14 residues. CDR1 and CDR2 from the germline V gene are SNHLY and FYNNEI. V shed 7 bases and J shed 1 base, with 13 bases lying between them.

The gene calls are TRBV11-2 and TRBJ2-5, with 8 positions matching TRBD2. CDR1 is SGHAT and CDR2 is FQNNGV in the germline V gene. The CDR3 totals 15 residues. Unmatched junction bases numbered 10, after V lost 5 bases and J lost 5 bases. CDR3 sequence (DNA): TGTGCCAGCAGCGAGCACGGGAGGGCCTACGAGACCCAGTACTTC. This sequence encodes CASSEHGRAYETQYF.

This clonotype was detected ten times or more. The CDR3 bases are TGCGCCAGCAGCTTGAAGAGGGACAGGGGATTTTACGAGCAGTACTTC. Translated, it gives CASSLKRDRGFYEQYF. This chain joins TRBV5-1 and TRBJ2-7, with 10 bases aligning to TRBD1. Germline lookup yields CDR1 SGHRS and CDR2 YFSETQ. The V gene end was trimmed by 1 base and the J gene end by 4 bases; junction bases not matched to a gene: 8. CDR3 length equals 16 residues.

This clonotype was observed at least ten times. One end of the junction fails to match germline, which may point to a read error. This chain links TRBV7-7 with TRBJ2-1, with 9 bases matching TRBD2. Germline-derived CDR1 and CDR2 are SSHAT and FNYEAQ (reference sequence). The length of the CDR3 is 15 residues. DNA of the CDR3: TGTGCTAGCAGCTTAGGCGGGGGGGGTTACAATGAGCAGTTCTTC. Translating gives CASSLGGGGYNEQFF.

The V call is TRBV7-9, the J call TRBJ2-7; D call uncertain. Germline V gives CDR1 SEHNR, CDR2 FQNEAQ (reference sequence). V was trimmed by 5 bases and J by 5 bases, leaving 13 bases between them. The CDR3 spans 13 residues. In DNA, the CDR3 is TGTGCCAGCAGCCCCTACGGCAGAGACGAGCAGTACTTC. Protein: CASSPYGRDEQYF.